This T cell receptor beta chain was retrieved from a study of CD8+ T cells in alopecia areata. Sampling of alopecia areata patients yielded lesional scalp punch biopsies as well as peripheral blood. PBMC-derived CD4+ and CD8+ T cells were sorted. The length of the CDR3 is 15 residues. The germline V gene encodes CDR1 PRHDT and CDR2 FYEKMQ (reference sequence). The V and J ends lost 4 bases and 3 bases respectively, with 15 bases between them. Extraction and reverse transcription of RNA yielded cDNA as the sequencing template. Clones were read by immunoSEQ multiplex PCR, and TCRdb kept only the in-frame ones, dropping some. The sample yields 45,000 to 70,000 clones, around 96% seen once.

The input for sequencing was CD8+ T cells sorted from blood, taken at week 0. V gene TRBV13 combines with J gene TRBJ1-2; D is perhaps TRBD1 (5 bases). The origin of this receptor is a human donor with alopecia areata. DNA for the CDR3: TGTGCCAGCAGCTCTTTAGACAGATCCCACTATGGCTACACCTTC. It codes for CASSSLDRSHYGYTF.